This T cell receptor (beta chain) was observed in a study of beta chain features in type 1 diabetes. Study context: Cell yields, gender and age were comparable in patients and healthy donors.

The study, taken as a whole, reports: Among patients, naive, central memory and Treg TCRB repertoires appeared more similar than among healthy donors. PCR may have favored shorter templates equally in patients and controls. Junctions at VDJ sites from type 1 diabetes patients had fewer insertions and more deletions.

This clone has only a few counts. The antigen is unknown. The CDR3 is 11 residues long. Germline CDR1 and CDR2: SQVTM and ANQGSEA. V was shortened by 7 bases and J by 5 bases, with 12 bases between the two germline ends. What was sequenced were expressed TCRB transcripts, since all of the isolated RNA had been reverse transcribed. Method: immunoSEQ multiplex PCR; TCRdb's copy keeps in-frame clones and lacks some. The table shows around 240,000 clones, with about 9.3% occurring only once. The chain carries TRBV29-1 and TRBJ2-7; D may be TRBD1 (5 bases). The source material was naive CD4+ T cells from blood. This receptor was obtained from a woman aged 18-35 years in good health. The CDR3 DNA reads TGCAGCGCTTTTTCCAGGGACGAGCAGTACTTC. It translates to CSAFSRDEQYF.